Below are 19 T cell receptor delta chains sequenced from a single sample in a study of gamma-delta chains in newborns, infants, children. TCRdb ran CATT on the reads. The sample comprises some 5,000 delta-chain clones, about 0.43% of which are singletons, and 11% to 15% rests with the top ten. Sequenced sample: blood. The receptors derive from a child who was a newborn, infant or young child, either healthy, febrile or measles-vaccinated (not recorded which).

On this clone itself: With only one base between it and a far larger clone, this is likely a read error. The same CDR3 arises from other DNA sequences in this sample as well. The chain couples TRDV2 to TRDJ3; 10 positions match TRDD3. The V segment lost 7 bases and the J segment 0 bases; nucleotides outside the gene matches: 11. The CDR3 consists of 19 residues. CDR1 is GEAIGNYY and CDR2 is EKD in the germline V gene. CDR3 loop: CACDPLGDMLSWDTRQMFF. The CDR3 DNA reads TGTGCCTGCGACCCTCTGGGGGATATGCTCTCCTGGGACACCCGACAGATGTTTTTC.

Only a few counts were recorded for this clone. The chain joins TRDV2 to TRDJ3; the D gene is possibly TRDD3 (6 bases). The V and J ends lost 3 bases and 0 bases respectively, with 14 bases between them. Per germline, CDR1 GEAIGNYY and CDR2 EKD. This CDR3 is built from 18 residues. The CDR3 DNA reads as TGTGCCTGTGACGCCGGATACACCCTCTCCTGGGACACCCGACAGATGTTTTTC. Protein product: CACDAGYTLSWDTRQMFF.

This clone was recorded a few times. The translation of this DNA and the TCRdb protein of a much larger clone differ at residue 4, probably owing to a read error; the protein shown here is translated from the DNA. This chain links TRDV2 with TRDJ3; D not certain. Germline CDR1 and CDR2: GEAIGNYY and EKD. The CDR3 runs to 16 residues. CDR3 region: CACGTVGRLGRRQMFF. The CDR3 bases are TGTGCCTGTGGCACCGTGGGACGCCTAGGTAGACGACAGATGTTTTTC.

The sample holds a few counts of this clone. It may be a read error: a sequence one base away is much more abundant. CDR3 DNA sequence: TGTGCCTGTGACGTACCGGGGGATACCCGACAGATGTTTTTC. It yields the protein CACDVPGDTRQMFF. The chain joins TRDV2 to TRDJ3, with 7 bases that match TRDD3. This CDR3 comprises 14 residues. CDR1 is GEAIGNYY, CDR2 EKD, per germline.

There are a few counts of this clone. TCRdb's listed protein matches a much larger clone and diverges from this DNA's translation at residue 11, likely through a read error; the protein shown comes from the DNA. V and J are TRDV2 and TRDJ3; 10 nucleotides match TRDD3. The CDR3 has 17 amino acids. Germline V lookup: CDR1 GEAIGNYY, CDR2 EKD. Written as DNA, the CDR3 is TGTGCCTGTGACAATACTGGGGGATCCTGGGGCACCCGACAGATGTTTTTC. It encodes CACDNTGGSWGTRQMFF.

A note on this clone: It is likely a read error: a sequence one base away is far more abundant. This sample includes further DNA sequences coding for the same CDR3. V and J are TRDV2 and TRDJ3; no clear D. Trimming took off 0 bases at V and 6 bases at J, with 20 bases between the two ends. This CDR3 contains 19 residues. Germline V gene data show CDR1 as GEAIGNYY and CDR2 as EKD. Here the CDR3 reads CACDTVDPLRRKDTRQMFF. CDR3 bases: TGTGCCTGTGACACCGTGGATCCGCTTAGGAGGAAGGACACCCGACAGATGTTTTTC.

Sample share makes this clone medium-sized. The same CDR3 can be traced to other DNA sequences in this sample. The V and J genes are TRDV2 and TRDJ2; 9 positions match TRDD3. The germline CDR1 and CDR2 sequences are GEAIGNYY and EKD. The V and J ends lost 2 bases and 0 bases, in that order; junction bases with no gene match: 3. The CDR3 runs 16 residues. CDR3 in DNA: TGTGCCTGTGACAAAACTGGGGGAGCTTTGACAGCACAACTCTTCTTT. This codes for CACDKTGGALTAQLFF.

This clone was counted only a few times. A much larger clone is a single base away; this may be a read error. The chain carries TRDV2 and TRDJ3, with 8 bases that match TRDD3. With V trimmed by 0 bases and J by 0 bases, 9 bases remained unmatched. This CDR3 is 20 amino acids long. The germline CDR1 and CDR2 sequences are GEAIGNYY and EKD. CDR3 sequence: CACDTVDRDTRSWDTRQMFF. For the CDR3, the DNA is TGTGCCTGTGACACCGTGGATAGGGATACGCGCTCCTGGGACACCCGACAGATGTTTTTC.

This clone was counted only a few times. Only one base separates this from a far larger clonotype, so it likely reflects a read error. Other nucleotide sequences in the sample specify the same CDR3. The J gene is TRDJ3, the V gene TRDV2, with TRDD3 identical over 12 bases. This CDR3 has 18 amino acids. Germline V gene lookup returns CDR1 GEAIGNYY and CDR2 EKD. The DNA for the CDR3 is TGTGCCTGCGACACTGGGGGATACCGCACCTGGGACACCCGACAGATGTTTTTC. Its translation: CACDTGGYRTWDTRQMFF.

This clone turned up a few times. This is likely an artifact of a read error, given a far larger clone one base away. Although no V gene was called, TRDJ2 is the J gene; TRDD3, the table's D call, was not compared with the DNA. This CDR3 is built from 17 residues. Written as DNA, the CDR3 is TGTGCCTGTGACCCCCTGGGGGCCCCACTTTTGACCGCACAACTCTTCTTT. Amino acids: CACDPLGAPLLTAQLFF.

Turning to this clone: The TCRdb protein, from a much larger clone, departs from this DNA's translation at residue 3, likely by read error; the protein shown derives from the DNA. V is TRDV2 and J is TRDJ3; D remains ambiguous. The germline V gene has CDR1 GEAIGNYY and CDR2 EKD. The CDR3 consists of 17 residues. CDR3 amino acids: CARDTVGSSWDTRQMFF. CDR3 in DNA: TGTGCCCGTGACACCGTAGGGAGCTCCTGGGACACCCGACAGATGTTTTTC.

Notes on this clone: The protein given by TCRdb reflects a much larger clone and differs at residue 3 from this DNA's translation, likely from a read error; the protein shown is the DNA's translation. V is TRDV2 and J is TRDJ3; 10 nucleotides align to TRDD3. From germline, CDR1 is GEAIGNYY and CDR2 EKD. The CDR3 is 18 residues long. The CDR3 sequence: CAYDTLGDSSWDTRQMFF. In DNA, the CDR3 is TGTGCCTATGACACCCTGGGGGATAGCTCCTGGGACACCCGACAGATGTTTTTC.

The table lists this clone with a few counts. The protein TCRdb gives is from a much larger clone and does not agree with this DNA's translation at residue 14, likely a read error; the protein shown here comes from the DNA. This sequence joins TRDV2 and TRDJ2; D possibly corresponds to TRDD3 (6 bases). The germline CDR1 and CDR2 sequences are GEAIGNYY and EKD. The CDR3 is 16 residues long. CDR3 in DNA: TGTGCCTGTGACACCGTAGGGATAGATTTGACAGCACAACCCTTCTTT. It encodes CACDTVGIDLTAQPFF.

This clone was seen more than once but under ten times. A junction boundary mismatches the germline segment, possibly from a read error. This specimen includes other DNA sequences encoding the same CDR3. V is TRDV2 and J is TRDJ3, with TRDD3 matching over 9 bases. The CDR3 contains 20 residues. Germline V gene lookup returns CDR1 GEAIGNYY and CDR2 EKD. This CDR3 is CACDTVLGIRSSWDTRQMFF. CDR3 in DNA: TGTGCCTGTGACACCGTTCTGGGGATACGCAGCTCCTGGGACACCCGCCAGATGTTTTTC.

Note on this clone: It is likely a read error: a sequence one base away is far more abundant. The rearrangement uses TRDV2 and TRDJ1; TRDD3 matches at 7 bases. The CDR3 runs to 12 residues. Germline V gene data show CDR1 as GEAIGNYY and CDR2 as EKD. CDR3 sequence: CACDWGTDELIF. DNA of the CDR3: TGTGCCTGTGACTGGGGGACCGATGAACTCATCTTT.

Regarding this clone: Being one base from a much bigger clone, this may be a read error. CDR3 loop: CACDTVLGDPSSWDTRQVFF. The CDR3 DNA reads as TGTGCCTGTGACACCGTACTGGGGGATCCAAGCTCCTGGGACACCCGACAGGTGTTTTTC. The genes are TRDV2 and TRDJ3; 10 bases are shared with TRDD3. Germline CDR1 reads GEAIGNYY; CDR2 reads EKD. This CDR3 is 20 amino acids long.

On this clone itself: Other DNA sequences from this sample encode an identical CDR3 as well. V gene TRDV2 combines with J gene TRDJ3; 9 positions match TRDD3. The CDR3 consists of 21 residues. The V and J ends lost 7 bases and 0 bases, in that order; junction bases with no gene match: 18. CDR1 is GEAIGNYY and CDR2 is EKD in the germline V gene. The CDR3 protein is CACETPTGGLPSSWDTRQMFF. CDR3 nucleotides: TGTGCCTGCGAGACTCCTACTGGGGGACTTCCAAGCTCCTGGGACACCCGACAGATGTTTTTC.

Relative to its sample, this clone is medium-sized. This sample also contains other DNA sequences that code for the same CDR3. The J gene is TRDJ3, the V gene TRDV2; 12 bases agree with TRDD3. Germline V gene sequence: CDR1 GEAIGNYY, CDR2 EKD. This CDR3 has 20 amino acids. V lost 3 bases to trimming and J lost 2 bases; unmatched junction nucleotides: 10. The DNA of the CDR3 is TGTGCCTGTGACTCAGTACTGGGGGATACCGTACCCTGGGACACCCGACAGATGTTTTTC. Translation gives CACDSVLGDTVPWDTRQMFF.

This clone showed up just a few times. A far larger clone is just one base off, so this is likely a read error. Other DNA sequences in this sample translate to the same CDR3. The chain is built from TRDV2 and TRDJ2, with 13 positions matching TRDD3. CDR3 length equals 18 residues. Germline values: CDR1 GEAIGNYY, CDR2 EKD. The trim removed 0 bases at V and 3 bases at J, leaving 6 bases unmatched. This CDR3 reads CACDTLLGDTRVTAQLFF. CDR3 bases: TGTGCCTGTGACACCCTACTGGGGGATACGCGAGTGACAGCACAACTCTTCTTT.